The next 31 T cell receptor beta chains were all read from a single sample in a study of blood T cell repertoires in COVID-19. TCRdb's table, derived via immunoSEQ multiplex PCR, lists solely in-frame clones and lacks some. The table has under 75,000 clones, around 67% seen once. Sequencing was done on a sample of peripheral blood. The receptors were gathered from a man between 60 and 75 years old with acute or convalescent COVID-19.

The V gene is TRBV20-1, the J gene TRBJ1-3; no reliable D call. The germline V gene encodes CDR1 DFQATT and CDR2 SNEGSKA (reference sequence). The CDR3 runs 14 residues. Trimming shortened V by 3 bases and J by 1 base, and 10 bases separated the two germline ends. Written as DNA, the CDR3 is TGCAGTGCTAGTGATCCAGAATCTGGAAACACCATATATTTT. It specifies CSASDPESGNTIYF.

This chain uses TRBV12-3 or TRBV12-4 with TRBJ1-1; tentatively, D is TRBD1 (5 bases). V was shortened by 6 bases and J by 9 bases, with 17 bases between the two germline ends. This CDR3 contains 13 residues. The DNA for the CDR3 is TGTGCCAGCAGACGACAGCCCGACCCTCAAGCTTTCTTT. Amino acids: CASRRQPDPQAFF.

This chain links TRBV12-3 or TRBV12-4 with TRBJ2-1; a possible D gene is TRBD1 (6 bases). V gave up 8 bases and J gave up 9 bases, with 11 bases separating them. This CDR3 is 11 amino acids long. CDR3 amino acids: CASGGSGEQFF. The CDR3 DNA reads as TGTGCCAGCGGGGGCAGTGGTGAGCAGTTCTTC.

This chain uses TRBV4-2 with TRBJ2-5, with a weak D call TRBD2 (6 bases). V gave up 0 bases and J gave up 3 bases, with 20 bases separating them. The CDR3 length is 18 residues. The germline gives CDR1 LGHNA, CDR2 YNFKEQ. The CDR3 DNA reads as TGTGCCAGCAGCCAAGATTTAGCGGTAGACTACGGAGAAGAGACCCAGTACTTC. It yields the protein CASSQDLAVDYGEETQYF.

This chain uses TRBV30 with TRBJ2-6; D is perhaps TRBD1 (5 bases). Germline CDR1 and CDR2: GTSNPN and SVGIG (reference sequence). The CDR3 length is 13 residues. Trimming shortened V by 5 bases and J by 0 bases, and 5 bases separated the two germline ends. Here the CDR3 reads CAWGASGANVLTF. In DNA form, the CDR3 reads TGTGCCTGGGGGGCCTCTGGGGCCAACGTCCTGACTTTC.

This clone was observed a single time. V is TRBV10-3 and J is TRBJ1-1; D not certain. V shed 6 bases and J shed 4 bases, with 12 bases lying between them. Germline-derived CDR1 and CDR2 are ENHRY and SYGVKD. The CDR3 has 13 amino acids. CDR3 coding DNA: TGTGCCATCAGGTCTCGGGTTGGCACTGAAGCTTTCTTT. Translated, it gives CAIRSRVGTEAFF.

The gene calls are TRBV6-5 and TRBJ2-3; possibly TRBD2 for D (5 bases). Trimming shortened V by 1 base and J by 0 bases, and 11 bases separated the two germline ends. The CDR3 extends over 16 amino acids. Germline loops: CDR1 MNHEY, CDR2 SVGAGI. CDR3 sequence reads: CASSYFQTTSTDTQYF. DNA for the CDR3: TGTGCCAGCAGTTACTTCCAGACTACAAGCACAGATACGCAGTATTTT.

The chain links TRBV7-6 to TRBJ1-2; TRBD1 aligns across 9 bases. J was trimmed by 7 bases and V by 5 bases; bases with no gene match: 14. CDR1 is SGHVS and CDR2 is FNYEAQ in the germline V gene. The CDR3 runs 16 residues. The CDR3 is CASSRGPGGQGLGYTF. The CDR3 DNA sequence: TGTGCCAGCAGCCGGGGGCCGGGGGGACAGGGTCTTGGCTACACCTTC.

This rearrangement joins TRBV5-1 to TRBJ1-4; perhaps TRBD1 as D (6 bases). Germline CDR1 is SGHRS and CDR2 is YFSETQ. Trimming took off 1 base at V and 7 bases at J, with 14 bases between the two ends. There are 15 residues in the CDR3. The CDR3, as DNA: TGCGCCAGCAGCTTGATACAGGGATCGGGTGAAAAACTGTTTTTT. The encoded protein is CASSLIQGSGEKLFF.

This clone was picked up one time. V usage is TRBV7-3 and J usage is TRBJ2-1, with 9 bases lining up with TRBD2. The V and J ends lost 1 base and 4 bases, in that order; junction bases with no gene match: 8. Germline V gene sequence: CDR1 SGHTA, CDR2 FQGTGA. The CDR3 spans 17 residues. CDR3 region: CASSLRPTSGVYNEQFF. The DNA of the CDR3 is TGTGCCAGCAGCTTAAGGCCGACTAGCGGAGTTTACAATGAGCAGTTCTTC.

V is TRBV13 and J is TRBJ1-6; TRBD1 matches at 11 bases. Germline CDR1 reads PRHDT; CDR2 reads FYEKMQ (reference sequence). V dropped 5 bases and J dropped 10; count of bases not matched to a gene: 4. This CDR3 spans 14 amino acids. The CDR3 here is CASSPGQGGSPLHF. CDR3 nucleotide sequence: TGTGCCAGCAGCCCGGGACAGGGGGGATCACCCCTCCACTTT. The whole variable domain, filled in from reference TRBV13 and TRBJ1-6, reads AAGVIQSPRHLIKEKRETATLKCYPIPRHDTVYWYQQGPGQDPQFLISFYEKMQSDKGSIPDRFSAQQFSDYHSELNMSSLELGDSALYFCASSPGQGGSPLHFGNGTRLTVT.

The CDR3 spells CASRKSGSAKNIQYF. As DNA, the CDR3 is TGTGCCAGTAGGAAGAGCGGGAGTGCCAAAAACATTCAGTACTTC. The rearrangement joins TRBV19 to TRBJ2-4; 8 bases line up with TRBD2. This CDR3 is 15 amino acids long. Trimming cost V 6 bases and J 1 base; bases outside gene matches: 5. The germline V gene encodes CDR1 LNHDA and CDR2 SQIVND (reference sequence).

In its sample, this clone was seen many times. V gene TRBV19 combines with J gene TRBJ1-1; the D gene is possibly TRBD1 (6 bases). Germline loops: CDR1 LNHDA, CDR2 SQIVND (reference sequence). The CDR3 totals 14 residues. Trimming shortened V by 6 bases and J by 1 base, and 12 bases separated the two germline ends. The CDR3 bases are TGTGCCAGTAGCACCGACAGGAAGAACACTGAAGCTTTCTTT. Its translation is CASSTDRKNTEAFF. Full variable domain (missing parts from reference TRBV19 and TRBJ1-1): DGGITQSPKYLFRKEGQNVTLSCEQNLNHDAMYWYRQDPGQGLRLIYYSQIVNDFQKGDIAEGYSVSREKKESFPLTVTSAQKNPTAFYLCASSTDRKNTEAFFGQGTRLTVV.

The chain links TRBV5-1 to TRBJ1-2, with a tentative D call TRBD1 (5 bases). The germline gives CDR1 SGHRS, CDR2 YFSETQ. V was clipped by 3 bases and J by 8 bases, with 14 bases between them. This CDR3 has 13 amino acids. CDR3 coding DNA: TGCGCCAGCAGCTGGCAGGGTTTTGACGGCTACACCTTC. Its translation: CASSWQGFDGYTF.

The chain is built from TRBV2 and TRBJ2-3; D might be TRBD2 (5 bases). Per the germline V gene, CDR1 is SNHLY and CDR2 is FYNNEI. The CDR3 contains 15 residues. The V end was cut by 6 bases, the J end by 1 base, with 14 bases between. The CDR3 loop reads CASSRGSSGTDTQYF. CDR3 in DNA: TGTGCCAGCAGCCGAGGGTCGAGCGGCACAGATACGCAGTATTTT.

This clone showed up just a few times. The V and J genes are TRBV15 and TRBJ1-5; 7 bases align to TRBD1. CDR3 length equals 14 residues. The trim removed 3 bases at V and 7 bases at J, leaving 6 bases unmatched. Germline values: CDR1 LNHNV, CDR2 YYDKDF (reference sequence). CDR3 protein: CATSSDREEQPQHF. CDR3 coding DNA: TGTGCCACCAGCAGCGACAGGGAAGAGCAGCCCCAGCATTTT.

The chain couples TRBV24-1 to TRBJ2-1, with 9 bases aligning to TRBD1. Trimming cost V 3 bases and J 10 bases; bases outside gene matches: 6. CDR1 is KGHDR and CDR2 is SFDVKD in the germline V gene. This CDR3 has 14 residues. For the CDR3, the DNA is TGTGCCACCAGTGATAAGACAGGGGGAGGCGAGCAGTTCTTC. Its protein is CATSDKTGGGEQFF.

The gene calls are TRBV5-1 and TRBJ2-3, with TRBD2 identical over 11 bases. CDR1 is SGHRS and CDR2 is YFSETQ in the germline V gene. The CDR3 loop spans 17 amino acids. V trimming: 0 bases; J trimming: 0 bases; junction bases outside the gene matches: 3. CDR3 region: CASSLGTSGRSTDTQYF. In nucleotides, the CDR3 is TGCGCCAGCAGCTTGGGGACTAGCGGGCGAAGCACAGATACGCAGTATTTT.

V usage is TRBV7-2 and J usage is TRBJ2-5, with 10 bases aligning to TRBD1. V was pared by 2 bases and J by 5 bases, with 8 bases of the junction left unmatched. The CDR3 loop spans 16 amino acids. Germline V gives CDR1 SGHTA, CDR2 FQGNSA. The CDR3 spells CASSLLGTGVMETQYF. The CDR3 nucleotides read TGTGCCAGCAGCTTACTAGGGACAGGGGTTATGGAGACCCAGTACTTC.

This clone was observed a handful of times. V usage is TRBV7-9 and J usage is TRBJ2-5, with D unresolved. Trimming shortened V by 3 bases and J by 5 bases, and 7 bases separated the two germline ends. Per germline, CDR1 SEHNR and CDR2 FQNEAQ (reference sequence). The CDR3 is 12 residues long. The CDR3 region is CASSFSLETQYF. The CDR3 region has the DNA TGTGCCAGCAGCTTTTCCCTGGAGACCCAGTACTTC.

A few counts support this clone. This chain's CDR3 is CASSQDGWEGLWETQYF. CDR3 bases: TGTGCCAGCAGCCAAGATGGGTGGGAGGGACTGTGGGAGACCCAGTACTTC. This sequence joins TRBV3-1 (or the pseudogene TRBV3-2) and TRBJ2-5; 7 bases are shared with TRBD2. This CDR3 is built from 17 residues. With 0 bases clipped from V and 5 bases from J, the junction kept 12 bases outside the gene matches. CDR1 and CDR2 from the germline V gene are LGHDT and YNNKEL (reference sequence).

The V gene is TRBV6-5, the J gene TRBJ2-3; D remains ambiguous. The CDR3 has 12 amino acids. Trimming took 7 bases from V and 0 from J, leaving 5 bases between them. Germline V gives CDR1 MNHEY, CDR2 SVGAGI. The CDR3 region is CASIRSTDTQYF. In DNA, the CDR3 is TGTGCCAGCATCAGGAGCACAGATACGCAGTATTTT.

The rearrangement uses TRBV21-1 and TRBJ2-5; the table names TRBD2, a call not compared with the DNA. TRBV21-1 is designated a pseudogene. The CDR3 runs to 12 residues. CDR3 amino acids: CDGIGGRETQYF. The CDR3, as DNA: TGTGACGGAATAGGAGGGAGAGAGACCCAGTACTTC.

This clone showed up just a few times. This chain uses TRBV12-3 or TRBV12-4 with TRBJ1-1, with 8 bases aligning to TRBD1. The length of the CDR3 is 13 residues. J was trimmed by 3 bases and V by 10 bases; bases with no gene match: 7. CDR3 in amino acids: CATRQGRDTEAFF. In DNA, the CDR3 is TGTGCCACCCGACAGGGGCGGGACACTGAAGCTTTCTTT.

CDR3 nucleotide sequence: TGTGCCAGCAGTGAAGCAGGGGGAGGCCGGGAGACCCAGTACTTC. It specifies CASSEAGGGRETQYF. This chain links TRBV25-1 with TRBJ2-5, with D possibly being TRBD1 (7 bases). Trimming took off 2 bases at V and 5 bases at J, with 15 bases between the two ends. In germline, CDR1 is MGHDK, CDR2 SYGVNS. This CDR3 is 15 amino acids long. The full variable domain, in which reference TRBV25-1 and TRBJ2-5 provide the parts outside the CDR3, is EADIYQTPRYLVIGTGKKITLECSQTMGHDKMYWYQQDPGMELHLIHYSYGVNSTEKGDLSSESTVSRIRTEHFPLTLESARPSHTSQYLCASSEAGGGRETQYFGPGTRLLVL.

The gene calls are TRBV5-1 and TRBJ1-5, with D perhaps TRBD1 (6 bases). The CDR3 has 17 residues. The V gene lost 7 bases and the J gene lost 2 bases, with 22 bases spanning the gap. Germline V gene sequence: CDR1 SGHRS, CDR2 YFSETQ. The CDR3 loop reads CASPLTGQHKGNQPQHF. The CDR3 region has the DNA TGCGCCAGCCCTCTGACAGGTCAACATAAAGGCAATCAGCCCCAGCATTTT. Looking up the rest from reference TRBV5-1 and TRBJ1-5 gives the full variable domain: KAGVTQTPRYLIKTRGQQVTLSCSPISGHRSVSWYQQTPGQGLQFLFEYFSETQRNKGNFPGRFSGRQFSNSRSEMNVSTLELGDSALYLCASPLTGQHKGNQPQHFGDGTRLSIL.

About this clone itself: An end of the junction differs from the germline gene, which may be a read error. V and J are TRBV28 and TRBJ2-7; possible D gene TRBD1, 7 bases. CDR1 MDHEN and CDR2 SYDVKM come from the germline V gene. The CDR3 is made up of 13 amino acids. The CDR3 here is CASSPTGGGANDF. As DNA, the CDR3 is TGTGCCAGCAGTCCTACTGGAGGGGGCGCGAATGACTTC. The whole variable domain, remainder taken from reference TRBV28 and TRBJ2-7, is DVKVTQSSRYLVKRTGEKVFLECVQDMDHENMFWYRQDPGLGLRLIYFSYDVKMKEKGDIPEGYSVSREKKERFSLILESASTNQTSMYLCASSPTGGGANDFGPGTRLTVT.

The chain is built from TRBV27 and TRBJ1-2, with D maybe TRBD1 (5 bases). The CDR3 loop spans 15 amino acids. Trimming shortened V by 0 bases and J by 4 bases, and 12 bases separated the two germline ends. Germline CDR1 is MNHEY and CDR2 is SMNVEV (reference sequence). The CDR3 coding sequence is TGTGCCAGCAGTTTATCTTTGGGGGGGAGCTATGGCTACACCTTC. It yields the protein CASSLSLGGSYGYTF.

This clone has ten or more counts. The V gene is TRBV6-2 or TRBV6-3, the J gene TRBJ1-3; D is ambiguous. The V end lost 6 bases, the J end lost 0 bases, and 12 bases lay between the germline ends. This CDR3 has 15 amino acids. CDR1 MNHEY and CDR2 SVGEGT come from the germline V gene. CDR3 in amino acids: CASSSRRSSGNTIYF. As DNA, the CDR3 is TGTGCCAGCAGCTCCCGGCGGAGCTCTGGAAACACCATATATTTT.

V usage is TRBV27 and J usage is TRBJ2-1, with D perhaps TRBD2 (7 bases). The CDR3 is made up of 15 amino acids. From germline, CDR1 is MNHEY and CDR2 SMNVEV (reference sequence). Trimming stripped 3 bases from V and 7 bases from J, with 16 bases between. The CDR3 nucleotides are TGTGCCAGCAGTTTGTCTGCGGGGGCGCGGAATGAGCAGTTCTTC. Translating gives CASSLSAGARNEQFF.

Written as DNA, the CDR3 is TGTGCCAGCAGCACCATGACTAGCGGGCCCACCGGGGAGCTGTTTTTT. It codes for CASSTMTSGPTGELFF. The chain links TRBV11-3 to TRBJ2-2; 10 bases are shared with TRBD2. J gave up 4 bases and V 5 bases, and 7 bases lay outside the gene matches. Germline CDR1 SGHNT, CDR2 YENEEA. The CDR3 runs to 16 residues.